The 32 T cell receptor beta chains reported below all come from one sample, sequenced in a study of OX40 agonist ivuxolimab in advanced cancers. Assay used: immunoSEQ multiplex PCR; TCRdb lists only in-frame clones, some missing. The data hold about 150,000 clones, with approximately 94% observed a single time. Sequences were derived from CD4+ or CD8+ T cells sorted from blood, sampled in a trial of the OX40 agonist ivuxolimab. These TCRs come from an adult with an advanced solid tumor such as melanoma, head and neck, liver or kidney cancer.

This chain joins TRBV7-2 and TRBJ2-2; tentatively, D is TRBD1 or TRBD2 (6 bases each). Germline assignment: CDR1 SGHTA and CDR2 FQGNSA. The CDR3 loop spans 15 amino acids. V was trimmed by 3 bases and J by 6 bases, leaving 14 bases between them. CDR3 DNA sequence: TGTGCCAGCAGCTTGGGGGGCGGGACGCCCGGGGAGCTGTTTTTT. It codes for CASSLGGGTPGELFF.

The rearrangement links TRBV6-4 to TRBJ1-2, with D possibly being TRBD1 (5 bases). CDR1 is MRHNA, CDR2 SNTAGT, per germline. There are 15 residues in the CDR3. The V end lost 6 bases, the J end lost 5 bases, and 19 bases lay between the germline ends. The CDR3 loop reads CASSQRDSQAYGYTF. The CDR3 coding sequence is TGTGCCAGCAGCCAGCGGGACTCCCAGGCATATGGCTACACCTTC.

The chain recombines TRBV7-2 with TRBJ2-7, with TRBD1 matching over 8 bases. Trimming cost V 5 bases and J 12 bases; bases outside gene matches: 12. The CDR3 is 13 amino acids. CDR1 is SGHTA, CDR2 FQGNSA, per germline. The CDR3 protein is CASSPQQGGGAYF. The CDR3 bases are TGTGCCAGCAGCCCACAACAGGGGGGCGGTGCGTACTTC.

The chain joins TRBV11-3 to TRBJ2-3, with no clear D. V was clipped by 3 bases and J by 0 bases, with 7 bases between them. The CDR3 is made up of 14 amino acids. Looked up from germline, CDR1 is SGHNT and CDR2 is YENEEA. CDR3 in amino acids: CASSFSGSTDTQYF. The CDR3 DNA follows: TGTGCCAGCAGCTTCTCGGGTAGCACAGATACGCAGTATTTT.

The genes are TRBV11-3 and TRBJ2-3, with 10 bases matching TRBD1. CDR3 length equals 18 residues. In germline, CDR1 is SGHNT, CDR2 YENEEA. V shed 2 bases and J 4 bases; nucleotides not matched to a gene: 12. CDR3 amino acids: CASSLSFTGGQGADTQYF. CDR3 nucleotide sequence: TGTGCCAGCAGCTTATCCTTTACGGGCGGACAGGGGGCAGATACGCAGTATTTT.

The genes are TRBV4-1 and TRBJ2-3; TRBD2 matches 15 bases. The CDR3 is 18 amino acids. Trimming removed 4 bases from V and 5 bases from J; junction bases left unmatched: 10. Germline V gene data show CDR1 as MGHRA and CDR2 as YSYEKL. The CDR3: CASSRGLAGGPVLDTQYF. The CDR3 bases are TGCGCCAGCAGCCGAGGACTAGCGGGGGGGCCAGTTCTAGATACGCAGTATTTT.

This chain uses TRBV11-2 with TRBJ1-6, with TRBD1 matching over 7 bases. Trimming cost V 0 bases and J 11 bases; bases outside gene matches: 7. The germline gives CDR1 SGHAT, CDR2 FQNNGV. The CDR3 is 15 residues long. CDR3 protein: CASSLEPGTAAPLHF. CDR3 sequence (DNA): TGTGCCAGCAGCTTAGAACCCGGGACAGCGGCACCCCTCCACTTT. Full variable domain (rest looked up from reference TRBV11-2 and TRBJ1-6): EAGVAQSPRYKIIEKRQSVAFWCNPISGHATLYWYQQILGQGPKLLIQFQNNGVVDDSQLPKDRFSAERLKGVDSTLKIQPAKLEDSAVYLCASSLEPGTAAPLHFGNGTRLTVT.

The rearrangement uses TRBV6-5 and TRBJ1-2; D possibly corresponds to TRBD1 (5 bases). V shed 5 bases and J shed 3 bases, with 16 bases lying between them. The CDR3 covers 15 residues. Germline CDR1 is MNHEY and CDR2 is SVGAGI. In DNA, the CDR3 is TGTGCCAGCAGTAGGACCCTCAGGGTAGACTATGGCTACACCTTC. Protein: CASSRTLRVDYGYTF.

The V call is TRBV5-6, the J call TRBJ1-2, with D uncertain. This CDR3 region has 14 residues. V was clipped by 4 bases and J by 7 bases, with 17 bases between them. The V gene's germline CDR1 is SGHDT and CDR2 YYEEEE. The CDR3 region is CASSLREGMGGYTF. CDR3 in DNA: TGTGCCAGCAGCCTGCGTGAGGGCATGGGTGGCTACACCTTC. Complete variable domain (other parts from reference TRBV5-6 and TRBJ1-2): DAGVTQSPTHLIKTRGQQVTLRCSPKSGHDTVSWYQQALGQGPQFIFQYYEEEERQRGNFPDRFSGHQFPNYSSELNVNALLLGDSALYLCASSLREGMGGYTFGSGTRLTVV.

The V gene is TRBV6-4, the J gene TRBJ1-2, with a weak D call TRBD1 (5 bases). The CDR3 spans 14 residues. Per the germline V gene, CDR1 is MRHNA and CDR2 is SNTAGT. V dropped 7 bases and J dropped 3 bases, with 15 bases sitting between them. This CDR3 is CASIRDRTDYGYTF. The CDR3, as DNA: TGTGCCAGCATTAGGGACCGTACCGACTATGGCTACACCTTC.

V and J are TRBV27 and TRBJ2-3; D gene ambiguous. Germline loops: CDR1 MNHEY, CDR2 SMNVEV (reference sequence). Trimming took 6 bases from V and 8 from J, leaving 9 bases between them. This CDR3 spans 11 amino acids. The CDR3 DNA reads TGTGCCAGCAGCCGTGAATTTACGCAGTATTTT. Its protein is CASSREFTQYF.

J is TRBJ2-2 and V is TRBV5-1, with 7 bases identical to TRBD1. J was trimmed by 1 base and V by 0 bases; bases with no gene match: 0. CDR1 SGHRS and CDR2 YFSETQ come from the germline V gene. The CDR3 covers 15 residues. The CDR3 loop reads CASSLDRGNTGELFF. In nucleotides, the CDR3 is TGCGCCAGCAGCTTGGACAGGGGGAACACCGGGGAGCTGTTTTTT.

The rearrangement uses TRBV18 and TRBJ2-3, with D perhaps matching TRBD1 (5 bases). Trimming took 4 bases from V and 4 from J, leaving 21 bases between them. This CDR3 has 17 amino acids. Looked up from germline, CDR1 is KGHSH and CDR2 is LQKENI. The CDR3 DNA sequence: TGTGCCAGCTCACTGCTAGTCGGACACAGTACGGCAGATACGCAGTATTTT. It is translated as CASSLLVGHSTADTQYF.

This clone was detected only a few times. The rearrangement links TRBV2 to TRBJ1-4, with 7 nucleotides matching TRBD1. Germline loops: CDR1 SNHLY, CDR2 FYNNEI. Trimming took 8 bases from V and 7 from J; bases not matched to a gene: 10. This CDR3 contains 14 residues. CDR3 loop: CASFETGRGEKLFF. The CDR3 DNA is TGTGCCAGCTTCGAGACAGGGCGGGGTGAAAAACTGTTTTTT. The full variable domain, rest sourced from reference TRBV2 and TRBJ1-4, is EPEVTQTPSHQVTQMGQEVILRCVPISNHLYFYWYRQILGQKVEFLVSFYNNEISEKSEIFDDQFSVERPDGSNFTLKIRSTKLEDSAMYFCASFETGRGEKLFFGSGTQLSVL.

The chain recombines TRBV5-1 with TRBJ2-1; 9 nucleotides line up with TRBD2. The CDR3 has 15 residues. V was pared by 4 bases and J by 8 bases, with 10 bases of the junction left unmatched. Germline CDR1 SGHRS, CDR2 YFSETQ. In nucleotides, the CDR3 is TGCGCCAGCAGCCCTAATCCGGGACTAGCAGATGAGCAGTTCTTC. Translating it yields CASSPNPGLADEQFF.

The chain couples TRBV5-5 to TRBJ1-4; TRBD1 might be the D (5 bases). Trimming left V 4 bases short and J 8 bases short, with 24 bases between. The V gene's germline CDR1 is SGHKS and CDR2 YYEKEE (reference sequence). This CDR3 contains 17 residues. CDR3 nucleotides: TGTGCCAGCAGCCCCACCACGACAGTGGTACGGCGGGAAAAACTGTTTTTT. It yields the protein CASSPTTTVVRREKLFF.

This chain connects TRBV7-8 to TRBJ1-1; TRBD1 matches at 12 bases. This CDR3 has 17 residues. V was pared by 5 bases and J by 0 bases, with 7 bases of the junction left unmatched. Germline values: CDR1 SGHVS, CDR2 FQNEAQ. CDR3 nucleotide sequence: TGTGCCAGCAGCCCCGGGACAGGGGGCCGCATGAACACTGAAGCTTTCTTT. Its protein is CASSPGTGGRMNTEAFF.

This chain joins TRBV14 and TRBJ2-5; TRBD2 matches 10 bases. Matching the DNA end better, TRBJ2-7 makes the J call doubtful. This CDR3 is built from 14 residues. Germline assignment: CDR1 SGHDN and CDR2 FVKESK. The CDR3 region has the DNA TGTGCCAGCAGCGCTAGCGGGAGTTCCTACGAGCAGTACTTC. Protein: CASSASGSSYEQYF.

This chain connects TRBV5-1 to TRBJ1-1; D is undetermined. Deletions cut 6 bases from V and 0 bases from J, with 15 bases between. This CDR3 region has 15 residues. CDR1 and CDR2 from the germline V gene are SGHRS and YFSETQ. The chain's CDR3 is CASTGGGGLNTEAFF. CDR3 bases: TGCGCCAGCACGGGAGGAGGAGGTCTGAACACTGAAGCTTTCTTT.

J is TRBJ1-4 and V is TRBV5-1; 10 bases line up with TRBD1. CDR3 length equals 14 residues. The germline gives CDR1 SGHRS, CDR2 YFSETQ. Trimming took 4 bases from V and 7 from J; bases not matched to a gene: 4. The CDR3 protein is CASSPGQGSEKLFF. CDR3 coding DNA: TGCGCCAGCAGCCCGGGACAGGGGTCTGAAAAACTGTTTTTT.

This chain connects TRBV7-2 to TRBJ2-2, with 9 bases that match TRBD1. Germline V lookup: CDR1 SGHTA, CDR2 FQGNSA. V was clipped by 0 bases and J by 2 bases; unmatched bases: 7. CDR3 length: 18 residues. This CDR3 reads CASSLAVGTGHNTGELFF. CDR3 bases: TGTGCCAGCAGCTTAGCGGTCGGGACAGGGCACAACACCGGGGAGCTGTTTTTT.

The chain employs TRBV7-2 and TRBJ1-2; maybe TRBD1 (6 bases). V dropped 3 bases and J dropped 5 bases, with 13 bases sitting between them. CDR1 SGHTA and CDR2 FQGNSA come from the germline V gene. There are 14 residues in the CDR3. The CDR3 loop reads CASSFRSQGYGYTF. In nucleotides, the CDR3 is TGTGCCAGCAGCTTCCGGTCCCAGGGGTATGGCTACACCTTC.

The chain is built from TRBV5-1 and TRBJ1-1; 8 nucleotides match TRBD1. The CDR3 has 15 amino acids. V lost 4 bases to trimming and J lost 1 base; unmatched junction nucleotides: 6. CDR1 is SGHRS and CDR2 is YFSETQ in the germline V gene. This CDR3 is CASSPRTGRNTEAFF. The CDR3 DNA follows: TGCGCCAGCAGCCCGCGGACAGGGCGGAACACTGAAGCTTTCTTT.

This chain joins TRBV6-1 and TRBJ2-3; 7 bases map to TRBD2. V was pared by 6 bases and J by 1 base, with 4 bases of the junction left unmatched. The CDR3 sequence is 14 residues long. Germline V lookup: CDR1 MNHNS, CDR2 SASEGT. The CDR3 is CASRRLAGTDTQYF. The CDR3 DNA sequence: TGTGCCAGCAGAAGGCTAGCGGGCACAGATACGCAGTATTTT.

The rearrangement uses TRBV27 and TRBJ2-7, with 13 positions matching TRBD2. The ends lost 5 bases at V and 1 base at J; junction bases unmatched: 2. The CDR3 is 15 residues long. In germline, CDR1 is MNHEY, CDR2 SMNVEV (reference sequence). This CDR3 is CASSGLAGASYEQYF. The CDR3 nucleotides are TGTGCCAGCAGTGGACTAGCGGGGGCATCCTACGAGCAGTACTTC.

J is TRBJ1-5 and V is TRBV15; D remains unclear. V lost 0 bases, J lost 7 bases, and 7 bases lay in between. This CDR3 has 13 residues. Germline assignment: CDR1 LNHNV and CDR2 YYDKDF (reference sequence). The CDR3 spells CATSRDLGQPQHF. In DNA, the CDR3 is TGTGCCACCAGCAGAGATTTGGGGCAGCCCCAGCATTTT. The full variable domain, completed using reference TRBV15 and TRBJ1-5, is DAMVIQNPRYQVTQFGKPVTLSCSQTLNHNVMYWYQQKSSQAPKLLFHYYDKDFNNEADTPDNFQSRRPNTSFCFLDIRSPGLGDTAMYLCATSRDLGQPQHFGDGTRLSIL.

The rearrangement links TRBV5-1 to TRBJ1-3; D gene uncertain. The germline V and J ends were trimmed by 4 bases and 8 bases, with 16 bases remaining between them. Looked up from germline, CDR1 is SGHRS and CDR2 is YFSETQ. CDR3 size: 14 residues. For the CDR3, the DNA is TGCGCCAGCAGCGCAGTGGGAACGAGAGACACCATATATTTT. It yields the protein CASSAVGTRDTIYF. Variable domain in full (rest from reference TRBV5-1 and TRBJ1-3): KAGVTQTPRYLIKTRGQQVTLSCSPISGHRSVSWYQQTPGQGLQFLFEYFSETQRNKGNFPGRFSGRQFSNSRSEMNVSTLELGDSALYLCASSAVGTRDTIYFGEGSWLTVV.

This chain links TRBV4-3 with TRBJ1-2; weak D call: TRBD1 (6 bases). Germline V gene sequence: CDR1 LGHNA, CDR2 YSLEER. The CDR3 consists of 16 residues. Trimming removed 0 bases from V and 2 bases from J, with 13 bases in between. The DNA for the CDR3 is TGCGCCAGCAGCCAAGATCGGGGGCGGGGGAACTATGGCTACACCTTC. Protein product: CASSQDRGRGNYGYTF.

The CDR3 nucleotides are TGTGCCAGCTCCCAAACTAGCGGGAGCTCCTACGAGCAGTACTTC. Its protein product is CASSQTSGSSYEQYF. The chain employs TRBV18 and TRBJ2-7; 11 bases fit TRBD2. CDR1 and CDR2 from the germline V gene are KGHSH and LQKENI. The V segment lost 6 bases and the J segment 0 bases; nucleotides outside the gene matches: 4. CDR3 length equals 15 residues.

The genes are TRBV6-6 and TRBJ1-2; no reliable D call. Germline loops: CDR1 MNHNY, CDR2 SVGAGI (reference sequence). The ends were cut back, 2 bases at V and 2 bases at J, with 6 bases in the middle. This CDR3 comprises 13 residues. For the CDR3, the DNA is TGTGCCAGCAGTTACGAGAGGAACTATGGCTACACCTTC. Amino acid sequence: CASSYERNYGYTF.

This chain joins TRBV7-9 and TRBJ1-5; a weak D match, TRBD1 (5 bases). Trimming took off 1 base at V and 2 bases at J, with 6 bases between the two ends. The CDR3 sequence is 14 residues long. The germline V gene has CDR1 SEHNR and CDR2 FQNEAQ (reference sequence). CDR3 sequence (DNA): TGTGCCAGCAGCTTAGTGGGGCGCAATCAGCCCCAGCATTTT. The encoded protein is CASSLVGRNQPQHF.

The chain carries TRBV19 and TRBJ2-3; maybe TRBD2 (6 bases). V shed 1 base and J shed 5 bases, with 13 bases lying between them. The germline gives CDR1 LNHDA, CDR2 SQIVND (reference sequence). There are 15 residues in the CDR3. Here the CDR3 reads CASSIGTGSLDTQYF. DNA of the CDR3: TGTGCCAGTAGTATAGGAACCGGGAGCCTAGATACGCAGTATTTT.